One and the same sample provided the 30 T cell receptor beta chains below, sequenced in a study of human T cells and chemical hapten exposure. TCRdb used MiXCR to reprocess the RACE reads, holding one entry per CDR3 protein. The top ten clones hold over 1.1% of a sample with some 120,000 distinct CDR3 sequences, 9.5% to 13% of them seen once. Noted time point: patch test 1, 2 weeks after DPC sensitization. Treatment: therapeutic diphenylcyclopropenone sensitization with weekly scalp DPC. Sequencing was performed on whole blood, taken in connection with sensitization to the hapten diphenylcyclopropenone (DPC). These receptors came from a woman aged 45 to 65 with alopecia areata. Some clones in this sample may be carry-over from other donors' samples.

This chain joins TRBV29-1 and TRBJ2-1; the match to TRBD2 covers 7 bases. The ends lost 4 bases at V and 3 bases at J; junction bases unmatched: 6. Per germline, CDR1 SQVTM and CDR2 ANQGSEA. The length of the CDR3 is 14 residues. For the CDR3, the DNA is TGCAGCGTTGTCGGAAGCGGGGTCTACAATGAGCAGTTCTTC. Translating gives CSVVGSGVYNEQFF.

This clonotype was observed once. The conserved phenylalanine or tryptophan is not found at the CDR3 terminus, so this likely reflects a read error. The DNA is left out, because the CDR3 cannot be placed on it with certainty; the CDR3 is given as TCRdb lists it. The rearrangement links TRBV29-1 to TRBJ2-7; the table's D call of TRBD1 was not tested on the DNA. CDR1 and CDR2 (germline): SQVTM, ANQGSEA. The CDR3 is 12 residues long, ends included. CDR3 amino acids: CSGQGNSYEQHS.

V gene TRBV20-1 combines with J gene TRBJ1-5; 8 positions match TRBD1. CDR3 length: 13 amino acids. The V and J ends lost 3 bases and 5 bases, in that order; junction bases with no gene match: 3. Germline CDR1 reads DFQATT; CDR2 reads SNEGSKA (reference sequence). CDR3 sequence reads: CSARKQGDQPQHF. The DNA of the CDR3 is TGCAGTGCTAGGAAACAGGGGGATCAGCCCCAGCATTTT.

The V and J genes are TRBV7-9 and TRBJ1-4; D may be TRBD1 (5 bases). V was pared by 1 base and J by 6 bases, with 12 bases between. Germline CDR1 and CDR2: SEHNR and FQNEAQ (reference sequence). The CDR3 totals 15 residues. CDR3 sequence: CASSLDGVGDEKLFF. The CDR3 nucleotides are TGTGCCAGCAGCTTAGACGGGGTGGGGGATGAAAAACTGTTTTTT.

The table lists this clonotype with many counts. This chain uses TRBV12-3 or TRBV12-4 with TRBJ2-6; unclear D gene. This CDR3 spans 14 amino acids. V was pared by 6 bases and J by 0 bases, with 6 bases between. CDR3 sequence (DNA): TGTGCCAGCAGGGCCCACTCTGGGGCCAACGTCCTGACTTTC. This encodes CASRAHSGANVLTF.

The chain has TRBV6-5 and TRBJ2-7; 9 bases line up with TRBD2. Germline CDR1 and CDR2: MNHEY and SVGAGI. The V gene end was trimmed by 6 bases and the J gene end by 7 bases; junction bases not matched to a gene: 19. CDR3 size: 17 residues. The CDR3 DNA reads TGTGCCAGCAGCCCACCGACTAGCGGCAAACCTGGTACGGAGCAGTACTTC. It translates to CASSPPTSGKPGTEQYF.

This clonotype occurred a few times. The rearrangement links TRBV6-6 to TRBJ2-7; D might be TRBD1 (6 bases). Trimming took off 5 bases at V and 5 bases at J, with 19 bases between the two ends. Germline V gene data show CDR1 as MNHNY and CDR2 as SVGAGI (reference sequence). The CDR3 loop spans 15 amino acids. In nucleotides, the CDR3 is TGTGCCAGCAGTCCTAAGGGGTACAGGGACAACGAGCAGTACTTC. It translates to CASSPKGYRDNEQYF.

V is TRBV6-5 and J is TRBJ1-1; D remains unclear. The CDR3 has 11 amino acids. Germline CDR1 is MNHEY and CDR2 is SVGAGI. V shed 0 bases and J shed 11 bases, with 7 bases lying between them. The CDR3 sequence: CASSYSGYAFF. The CDR3 nucleotides read TGTGCCAGCAGTTACTCTGGGTATGCTTTCTTT.

This chain links TRBV11-2 with TRBJ1-6; D not certain. Germline V CDR1 and CDR2: SGHAT, FQNNGV. The CDR3 is 16 amino acids. Trimming took 2 bases from V and 0 from J, leaving 8 bases between them. DNA for the CDR3: TGTGCCAGCAGCTTAATGGGCAGCTCCTATAATTCACCCCTCCACTTT. Protein: CASSLMGSSYNSPLHF.

The chain combines TRBV27 with TRBJ2-5, with 16 bases fitting TRBD2. Per germline, CDR1 MNHEY and CDR2 SMNVEV (reference sequence). This CDR3 contains 16 residues. The trim removed 4 bases at V and 2 bases at J, leaving 1 base unmatched. The CDR3 region has the DNA TGTGCCAGCAGTTCGGGACTAGCGGGGGGGCAAGAGACCCAGTACTTC. It yields the protein CASSSGLAGGQETQYF.

In its sample, this clonotype was seen a few times. This sequence joins TRBV29-1 and TRBJ1-1; D gene ambiguous. CDR3 size: 13 residues. V was cut by 4 bases and J by 1 base, with 10 bases left in between. Germline V gene data show CDR1 as SQVTM and CDR2 as ANQGSEA. CDR3 in amino acids: CSVVQIENTEAFF. The CDR3 DNA is TGCAGCGTTGTGCAGATTGAGAACACTGAAGCTTTCTTT.

In its sample, this clonotype was seen many times. J is TRBJ1-5 and V is TRBV7-8; D is perhaps TRBD1 (5 bases). V was trimmed by 1 base and J by 0 bases, leaving 10 bases between them. There are 16 residues in the CDR3. From germline, CDR1 is SGHVS and CDR2 FQNEAQ. CDR3 coding DNA: TGTGCCAGCAGCTTAGGACAGATAAATAGCAATCAGCCCCAGCATTTT. Residues: CASSLGQINSNQPQHF.

This clonotype came up a few times. CDR3 coding DNA: TGTGCCAGCAGCTTAGCCAGCAGGACCTACGAGCAGTACTTC. It translates to CASSLASRTYEQYF. The chain links TRBV7-9 to TRBJ2-7, with D unclear. Germline CDR1 and CDR2: SEHNR and FQNEAQ (reference sequence). Trimming left V 0 bases short and J 2 bases short, with 8 bases between. The CDR3 totals 14 residues.

This clonotype came up a few times. The chain combines TRBV20-1 with TRBJ2-5, with a tentative D call TRBD2 (7 bases). This CDR3 is built from 15 residues. Between the trimmed V and J ends, which lost 2 bases and 2 bases, there was a span of 15 bases. In germline, CDR1 is DFQATT, CDR2 SNEGSKA (reference sequence). As DNA, the CDR3 is TGCAGTGCTAGACGGGGGGCGCAAACACAAGAGACCCAGTACTTC. Translation: CSARRGAQTQETQYF.

This chain joins TRBV12-3 or TRBV12-4 and TRBJ1-1; D is undetermined. V was cut by 5 bases and J by 10 bases, with 17 bases left in between. The CDR3 loop spans 13 amino acids. CDR3 sequence reads: CASSRIGGEGAFF. DNA of the CDR3: TGTGCCAGCAGTAGAATAGGAGGTGAGGGAGCTTTCTTT.

This clonotype occurred many times. The limits of the CDR3 on the DNA are not certain, so only TCRdb's listed CDR3 is given. This chain uses TRBV28 with TRBJ1-2; the table's D call, TRBD1, was not checked against the DNA. The CDR3 sequence runs 14 residues, both termini included. CDR1 is MDHEN, CDR2 SYDVKM, per germline. The CDR3: CASSSSGQGYGYTF.

This clonotype occurred a few times. The CDR3 DNA reads as TGCGCCAGCAGTGAGTCGATCGGGCTATCCGAGCAGTTCTTC. Protein product: CASSESIGLSEQFF. V gene TRBV10-2 combines with J gene TRBJ2-1; no clear D gene. CDR1 and CDR2 (germline): WSHSY, SAAADI. The CDR3 is made up of 14 amino acids. The ends were cut back, 0 bases at V and 10 bases at J, with 13 bases in the middle.

Many counts were recorded for this clonotype. The chain is built from TRBV14 and TRBJ2-3; no reliable D call. Germline loops: CDR1 SGHDN, CDR2 FVKESK. The germline V and J ends were trimmed by 5 bases and 4 bases, with 7 bases remaining between them. The CDR3 extends over 12 amino acids. CDR3 DNA sequence: TGTGCCAGCAGCGGTTCAGCAGATACGCAGTATTTT. This encodes CASSGSADTQYF.

This clonotype was observed a few times. The chain links TRBV19 to TRBJ1-5, with D unresolved. CDR3 size: 14 residues. Germline-derived CDR1 and CDR2 are LNHDA and SQIVND (reference sequence). V lost 2 bases, J lost 4 bases, and 9 bases lay in between. The CDR3 region has the DNA TGTGCCAGTAGTATACTGTTTGGGAATCAGCCCCAGCATTTT. Its translation: CASSILFGNQPQHF. Variable domain in full (rest from reference TRBV19 and TRBJ1-5): DGGITQSPKYLFRKEGQNVTLSCEQNLNHDAMYWYRQDPGQGLRLIYYSQIVNDFQKGDIAEGYSVSREKKESFPLTVTSAQKNPTAFYLCASSILFGNQPQHFGDGTRLSIL.

This clonotype was found many times. The genes are TRBV7-8 and TRBJ2-3; D remains unclear. Germline lookup yields CDR1 SGHVS and CDR2 FQNEAQ. CDR3 length: 13 amino acids. The V and J ends lost 5 bases and 5 bases respectively, with 11 bases between them. The CDR3 region has the DNA TGTGCCAGCAGCCTGAGGATTTTAGATACGCAGTATTTT. Translating gives CASSLRILDTQYF.

V gene TRBV7-9 combines with J gene TRBJ2-1; D not certain. The CDR3 contains 13 residues. The V gene's germline CDR1 is SEHNR and CDR2 FQNEAQ (reference sequence). Trimming pared 1 base from V and 6 bases from J, leaving 7 bases between. The CDR3: CASSLDAGNEQFF. The CDR3 DNA reads TGTGCCAGCAGCTTAGACGCTGGCAATGAGCAGTTCTTC.

This rearrangement joins TRBV2 to TRBJ1-1; no clear D. In germline, CDR1 is SNHLY, CDR2 FYNNEI. This CDR3 spans 14 amino acids. With 7 bases removed from V and 1 base from J, the gap between germline ends came to 13 bases. CDR3 sequence (DNA): TGTGCCAGCATCAGAGGGTACAGGAACACTGAAGCTTTCTTT. Its translation: CASIRGYRNTEAFF.

The chain has TRBV3-1 and TRBJ1-1, with no clear D. Per the germline V gene, CDR1 is LGHDT and CDR2 is YNNKEL (reference sequence). CDR3 size: 14 residues. V lost 3 bases and J lost 6, with 14 bases in between. Written as DNA, the CDR3 is TGTGCCAGCAGCCACGACTACACAGAAGCTGAAGCTTTCTTT. Encoded protein: CASSHDYTEAEAFF.

The chain carries TRBV27 and TRBJ1-1; D uncertain. Trimming cost V 2 bases and J 3 bases, with 10 bases left between them. Germline V gene lookup returns CDR1 MNHEY and CDR2 SMNVEV (reference sequence). The CDR3 sequence is 14 residues long. CDR3 DNA sequence: TGTGCCAGCAGTTTACGTGGAGGGTACACTGAAGCTTTCTTT. Protein product: CASSLRGGYTEAFF.

V and J are TRBV6-6 and TRBJ1-1; 7 bases are shared with TRBD1. The CDR3 consists of 16 residues. Unmatched junction bases numbered 9, after V lost 4 bases and J lost 1 base. Germline-derived CDR1 and CDR2 are MNHNY and SVGAGI (reference sequence). Here the CDR3 reads CASSSYPGQTNTEAFF. The CDR3 DNA reads as TGTGCCAGCAGTTCCTATCCGGGACAGACGAACACTGAAGCTTTCTTT.

This clonotype was recorded at least ten times. The chain recombines TRBV6-5 with TRBJ1-1; no clear D gene. The CDR3 has 13 amino acids. Germline CDR1 reads MNHEY; CDR2 reads SVGAGI. Trimming stripped 4 bases from V and 1 base from J, with 7 bases between. CDR3 sequence: CASSSPRNTEAFF. The CDR3 DNA is TGTGCCAGCAGTTCCCCCCGGAACACTGAAGCTTTCTTT.

The table lists this clonotype with many counts. The chain couples TRBV7-9 to TRBJ1-1, with D perhaps matching TRBD1 (6 bases). The CDR3 is 11 residues long. Germline V gives CDR1 SEHNR, CDR2 FQNEAQ (reference sequence). The V end was cut by 5 bases, the J end by 8 bases, with 9 bases between. Here the CDR3 reads CASSMDSEAFF. CDR3 sequence (DNA): TGTGCCAGCAGCATGGACAGCGAAGCTTTCTTT. The full variable domain, in which reference TRBV7-9 and TRBJ1-1 provide the parts outside the CDR3, is DTGVSQNPRHKITKRGQNVTFRCDPISEHNRLYWYRQTLGQGPEFLTYFQNEAQLEKSRLLSDRFSAERPKGSFSTLEIQRTEQGDSAMYLCASSMDSEAFFGQGTRLTVV.

This clonotype was picked up many times. The chain is built from TRBV28 and TRBJ2-7; D uncertain. CDR1 is MDHEN, CDR2 SYDVKM, per germline. The CDR3 length is 14 residues. Trimming removed 6 bases from V and 0 bases from J, with 12 bases in between. The CDR3: CASRNSFLSYEQYF. The CDR3 region has the DNA TGTGCCAGCAGAAACAGTTTCCTCTCCTACGAGCAGTACTTC.

This clonotype was seen a few times. The rearrangement uses TRBV29-1 and TRBJ1-2; possible D gene TRBD1, 5 bases. Per germline, CDR1 SQVTM and CDR2 ANQGSEA. This CDR3 contains 12 residues. Between the trimmed V and J ends, which lost 6 bases and 2 bases, there was a span of 10 bases. The CDR3 loop is CSVRQQNYGYTF. Written as DNA, the CDR3 is TGCAGCGTACGACAGCAAAACTATGGCTACACCTTC.

In this sample, this clonotype turned up many times. The chain joins TRBV28 to TRBJ1-5; D uncertain. Germline V lookup: CDR1 MDHEN, CDR2 SYDVKM. There are 14 residues in the CDR3. The V gene lost 3 bases and the J gene lost 9 bases, with 15 bases spanning the gap. The CDR3 sequence is CASSLLGTGPPQHF. The CDR3 DNA is TGTGCCAGCAGTTTGCTCGGCACGGGTCCGCCCCAGCATTTT.